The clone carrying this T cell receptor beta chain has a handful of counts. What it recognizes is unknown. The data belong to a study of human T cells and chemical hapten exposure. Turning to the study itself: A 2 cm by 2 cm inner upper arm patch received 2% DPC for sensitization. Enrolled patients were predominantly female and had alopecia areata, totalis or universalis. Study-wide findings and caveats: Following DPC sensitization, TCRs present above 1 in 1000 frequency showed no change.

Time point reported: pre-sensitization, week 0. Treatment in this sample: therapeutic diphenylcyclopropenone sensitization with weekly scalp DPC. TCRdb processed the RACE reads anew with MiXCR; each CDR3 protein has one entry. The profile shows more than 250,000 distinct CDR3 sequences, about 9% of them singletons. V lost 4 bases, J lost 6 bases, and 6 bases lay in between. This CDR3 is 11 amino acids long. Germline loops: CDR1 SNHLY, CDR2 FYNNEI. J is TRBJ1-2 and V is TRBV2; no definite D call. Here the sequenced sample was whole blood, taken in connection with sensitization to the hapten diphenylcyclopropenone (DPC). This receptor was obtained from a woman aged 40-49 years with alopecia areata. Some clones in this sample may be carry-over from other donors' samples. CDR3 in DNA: TGTGCCAGCAGTGTGAGGGATGGCTACACCTTC. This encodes CASSVRDGYTF.